The clone carrying this TCR beta chain was seen once. This record comes from a study of blood T cell repertoires in COVID-19. Study-wide context: Sample material is recorded as cDNA or gDNA derived from T cells, B-cell-depleted T cells, or PBMCs.

Libraries were prepared by immunoSEQ multiplex PCR; TCRdb keeps only in-frame clonotypes and omits some of them. The sample holds hundreds of thousands of clones, approximately 84% seen once. Trimming pared 1 base from V and 5 bases from J, leaving 12 bases between. Germline lookup yields CDR1 MNHEY and CDR2 SVGAGI. CDR3 length equals 14 residues. The clonotype originates from a woman in her twenties or thirties who had recovered from COVID-19. V usage is TRBV6-5 and J usage is TRBJ2-7, with TRBD2 as a possible D gene (6 bases). The source material was peripheral blood. The CDR3 sequence is CASSYYGGGNEQYF. CDR3 bases: TGTGCCAGCAGTTACTATGGGGGAGGCAACGAGCAGTACTTC.